These T cell receptor beta chains were read from a single sample in a study of T cell responses to AZD1222 COVID-19 vaccine. Libraries were prepared by immunoSEQ multiplex PCR; TCRdb keeps only in-frame clonotypes and omits some of them. Seen here are about 130,000 clones, around 90% observed once, and the top ten hold roughly 6.1%. The specimen was peripheral blood, collected 28 days after the second AZD1222 dose. These receptors all stem from an adult who received the AZD1222 COVID-19 vaccine. The CDR3 runs from the conserved cysteine through the conserved F or W. D genes are given only for firm matches. Clone size is not always given. Where it is, it says once, few, many or a class for expanded clones.

abundance,j_gene,d_gene,v_gene,CDR3aa,CDR3nt
few,TRBJ1-2,.,TRBV2,CATYQGSGYTF,TGTGCCACCTATCAGGGGAGCGGCTACACCTTC
.,TRBJ1-5,.,TRBV6-5,CASSRDYNSNQPQHF,TGTGCCAGCAGCCGTGACTACAATAGCAATCAGCCCCAGCATTTT
.,TRBJ2-7,TRBD2,TRBV28,CASSKSGSGYEQYF,TGTGCCAGCAGCAAGAGCGGGAGTGGCTACGAGCAGTACTTC
once,TRBJ1-2,.,TRBV5-4,CASSLASGFGYGYTF,TGTGCCAGCAGCTTGGCCTCAGGGTTTGGCTATGGCTACACCTTC
.,TRBJ2-1,.,TRBV15,CATGPSSHNEQFF,TGTGCCACCGGTCCTAGCTCCCACAATGAGCAGTTCTTC
.,TRBJ2-2,.,TRBV9,CASSAPAAANTGELFF,TGTGCCAGCAGCGCGCCTGCGGCCGCGAACACCGGGGAGCTGTTTTTT
.,TRBJ2-3,.,TRBV27,CASSSGWGLTSDTQYF,TGTGCCAGCAGTTCCGGATGGGGACTCACGTCAGATACGCAGTATTTT
.,TRBJ2-3,TRBD2,TRBV6-5,CASIRGGTTDTQYF,TGTGCCAGCATTCGGGGAGGGACCACAGATACGCAGTATTTT
.,TRBJ2-2,TRBD2,TRBV18,CASSPQTSGGANTGELFF,TGTGCCAGCTCACCACAAACTAGCGGGGGTGCGAACACCGGGGAGCTGTTTTTT
.,TRBJ1-4,.,TRBV30,CAWRTAGAEKLFF,TGTGCCTGGAGGACAGCAGGGGCAGAAAAACTGTTTTTT
.,TRBJ1-2,TRBD1,TRBV5-4,CASSVSRGQGDGYTF,TGTGCCAGCAGCGTCTCTCGGGGACAGGGGGATGGCTACACCTTC
.,TRBJ1-4,.,TRBV6-5,CASSSGRGNEKLFF,TGTGCCAGCAGTTCAGGACGGGGAAATGAAAAACTGTTTTTT
.,TRBJ1-2,TRBD1,TRBV12-3/TRBV12-4,CASTRDSYGYTF,TGTGCCAGCACCCGGGACAGCTATGGCTACACCTTC
.,TRBJ2-1,.,TRBV5-6,CASSSPRHEQFF,TGTGCCAGCAGCTCGCCCAGGCATGAGCAGTTCTTC
.,TRBJ2-5,TRBD2,TRBV5-1,CASSFSGGAEETQYF,TGCGCCAGCAGCTTTAGCGGGGGGGCAGAAGAGACCCAGTACTTC
once,TRBJ1-1,TRBD1,TRBV7-8,CASSLGHRGPGAFF,TGTGCCAGCAGCTTAGGGCACAGGGGGCCAGGAGCTTTCTTT
.,TRBJ2-1,TRBD2,TRBV7-9,CASSLGTSGGHNEQFF,TGTGCCAGCAGCCTCGGGACTAGCGGGGGCCACAATGAGCAGTTCTTC
.,TRBJ2-1,TRBD1,TRBV5-1,CATSTGGGYNEQFF,TGCGCCACCTCAACAGGGGGAGGCTACAATGAGCAGTTCTTC
.,TRBJ1-2,.,TRBV11-3,CASSLTGTGDGYTF,TGTGCCAGCAGCCTCACCGGGACCGGAGACGGCTACACCTTC
.,TRBJ2-1,TRBD1,TRBV5-1,CASSLGGTVSYNEQFF,TGCGCCAGCAGCTTGGGGGGGACAGTCTCCTACAATGAGCAGTTCTTC
once,TRBJ1-3,TRBD1,TRBV5-1,CASSLQGASSGNTIYF,TGCGCCAGCAGCCTTCAGGGGGCCTCCTCTGGAAACACCATATATTTT
.,TRBJ1-3,.,TRBV12-3/TRBV12-4,CASSSDGGNTIYF,TGTGCCAGCAGTTCCGATGGTGGAAACACCATATATTTT
.,TRBJ2-7,.,TRBV18,CASSPGPGPYEQYF,TGTGCCAGCTCACCAGGTCCGGGCCCCTACGAGCAGTACTTC
.,TRBJ2-3,TRBD1,TRBV19,CASSIMGQVPDTQYF,TGTGCCAGTAGTATCATGGGACAGGTCCCAGATACGCAGTATTTT
.,TRBJ1-1,.,TRBV7-9,CASSLTGRAAFF,TGTGCCAGCAGCTTGACGGGGCGGGCAGCTTTCTTT
few,TRBJ2-3,.,TRBV29-1,CSSRDATGDTQYF,TGCAGCTCCCGGGACGCAACCGGGGATACGCAGTATTTT
.,TRBJ2-1,TRBD1,TRBV2,CASSLGTGGYEQFF,TGTGCCAGCAGCCTCGGGACAGGGGGTTATGAGCAGTTCTTC
.,TRBJ1-2,TRBD1,TRBV5-8,CASSSPGTANYGYTF,TGTGCCAGCAGCTCTCCAGGGACAGCTAACTATGGCTACACCTTC